These 11 T cell receptor beta chains share one sample of origin, sequenced in a study of cytotoxic CD8 clonotypes in ibrutinib-treated CLL. Repertoires were generated with immunoSEQ multiplex PCR, while TCRdb's copy carries only in-frame clones and drops some. The repertoire holds more than 200,000 clones, with 70% as singletons. Source: PBMCs, taken after 24 months of ibrutinib treatment. The receptors come from a human donor with chronic lymphocytic leukemia.

The rearrangement links TRBV5-4 to TRBJ2-7; 10 nucleotides line up with TRBD2. There are 14 residues in the CDR3. J was trimmed by 2 bases and V by 2 bases; bases with no gene match: 1. In germline, CDR1 is SGHNT, CDR2 YYREEE (reference sequence). CDR3 sequence reads: CASSLAGGPYEQYF. CDR3 in DNA: TGTGCCAGCAGCTTAGCGGGAGGGCCCTACGAGCAGTACTTC.

This chain uses TRBV5-6 with TRBJ2-7, with TRBD1 matching over 9 bases. CDR1 is SGHDT, CDR2 YYEEEE, per germline. The CDR3 is 15 residues long. Trimming cost V 0 bases and J 4 bases; bases outside gene matches: 5. The CDR3 spells CASSLDGTGRYEQYF. The CDR3 coding sequence is TGTGCCAGCAGCTTGGACGGGACAGGGAGGTACGAGCAGTACTTC.

The V call is TRBV6-5, the J call TRBJ1-2, with D uncertain. The V gene lost 4 bases and the J gene lost 7 bases, with 10 bases spanning the gap. In germline, CDR1 is MNHEY, CDR2 SVGAGI. CDR3 length: 12 amino acids. In nucleotides, the CDR3 is TGTGCCAGCAGTTCCACAACAGTTGGCTACACCTTC. Translation: CASSSTTVGYTF.

The chain carries TRBV29-1 and TRBJ2-1; possible D gene TRBD1, 6 bases. CDR3 length: 14 residues. The germline V gene encodes CDR1 SQVTM and CDR2 ANQGSEA. V gave up 6 bases and J gave up 4 bases, with 16 bases separating them. CDR3 bases: TGCAGCGTAGGGGGACGACTCTCATACAATGAGCAGTTCTTC. This sequence encodes CSVGGRLSYNEQFF.

This clone was counted a single time. This chain joins TRBV15 and TRBJ1-5, with D tentatively TRBD1 (6 bases). With 5 bases removed from V and 4 bases from J, the gap between germline ends came to 12 bases. The CDR3 length is 14 residues. Germline V CDR1 and CDR2: LNHNV, YYDKDF (reference sequence). The CDR3 bases are TGTGCCACCAGCTTTCAGGGGCCGAATCAGCCCCAGCATTTT. This codes for CATSFQGPNQPQHF.

This clone was recorded only once. A junction end diverges from the germline sequence, so it may reflect a read error. This chain links TRBV28 with TRBJ1-1, with a tentative D call TRBD1 (6 bases). This CDR3 region has 14 residues. CDR1 is MDHEN, CDR2 SYDVKM, per germline. The CDR3 sequence is CASSARSRGTEAFF. CDR3 coding DNA: TGTGCCAGCAGCGCCAGGTCGAGGGGGACTGAGGCTTTCTTT.

J is TRBJ2-5 and V is TRBV30, with 7 bases aligning to TRBD2. This CDR3 contains 14 residues. Losses at the gene ends were 7 bases for V and 2 bases for J; bases not matched to a gene: 10. The germline V gene encodes CDR1 GTSNPN and CDR2 SVGIG (reference sequence). Written as DNA, the CDR3 is TGTGCCTCTGGACTAGTCAGGAGTCAAGAGACCCAGTACTTC. Its translation is CASGLVRSQETQYF.

The chain couples TRBV28 to TRBJ2-7; no firm D call. CDR3 size: 14 residues. Trimming left V 5 bases short and J 5 bases short, with 16 bases between. Looked up from germline, CDR1 is MDHEN and CDR2 is SYDVKM. CDR3 residues: CASSDPSGWDEQYF. In DNA form, the CDR3 reads TGTGCCAGCAGTGACCCTAGTGGATGGGACGAGCAGTACTTC.

The chain has TRBV4-3 and TRBJ2-2; D may be TRBD1 (5 bases). V lost 0 bases to trimming and J lost 9 bases, with 8 bases between them. This CDR3 contains 13 residues. Germline CDR1 is LGHNA and CDR2 is YSLEER. The DNA of the CDR3 is TGCGCCAGCAGCCAAGACAGGGCCCGGGAGCTGTTTTTT. Translated: CASSQDRARELFF.

V and J are TRBV18 and TRBJ1-4; a possible D gene is TRBD1 (6 bases). The V end was cut by 4 bases, the J end by 3 bases, with 21 bases between. This CDR3 has 18 residues. Germline V CDR1 and CDR2: KGHSH, LQKENI. This CDR3 is CASSLKDSLTDPNEKLFF. The DNA of the CDR3 is TGTGCCAGCTCACTAAAGGACAGTTTGACAGACCCTAATGAAAAACTGTTTTTT.

This sequence joins TRBV7-9 and TRBJ2-7, with D tentatively TRBD1 (5 bases). Trimming took off 5 bases at V and 6 bases at J, with 14 bases between the two ends. Germline-derived CDR1 and CDR2 are SEHNR and FQNEAQ (reference sequence). This CDR3 is built from 13 residues. CDR3 DNA: TGTGCCAGCAGCGACCAGACAGTACTCGAGCAGTACTTC. It is translated as CASSDQTVLEQYF.